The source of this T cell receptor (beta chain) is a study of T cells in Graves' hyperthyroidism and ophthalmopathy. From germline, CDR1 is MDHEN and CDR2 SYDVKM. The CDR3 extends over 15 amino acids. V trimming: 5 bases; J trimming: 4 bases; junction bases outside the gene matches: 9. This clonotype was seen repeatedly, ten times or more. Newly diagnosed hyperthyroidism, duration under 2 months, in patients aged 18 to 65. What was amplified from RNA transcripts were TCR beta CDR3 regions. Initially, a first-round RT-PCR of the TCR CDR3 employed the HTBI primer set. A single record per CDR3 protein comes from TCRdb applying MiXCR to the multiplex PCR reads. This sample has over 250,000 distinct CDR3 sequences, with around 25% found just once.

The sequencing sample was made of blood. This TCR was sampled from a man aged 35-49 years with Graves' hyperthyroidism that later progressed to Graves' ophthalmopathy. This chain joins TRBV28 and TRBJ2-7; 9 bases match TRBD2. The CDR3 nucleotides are TGTGCCAGCAGTGTTACGGGACTAGCACAATACGAGCAGTACTTC. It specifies CASSVTGLAQYEQYF.